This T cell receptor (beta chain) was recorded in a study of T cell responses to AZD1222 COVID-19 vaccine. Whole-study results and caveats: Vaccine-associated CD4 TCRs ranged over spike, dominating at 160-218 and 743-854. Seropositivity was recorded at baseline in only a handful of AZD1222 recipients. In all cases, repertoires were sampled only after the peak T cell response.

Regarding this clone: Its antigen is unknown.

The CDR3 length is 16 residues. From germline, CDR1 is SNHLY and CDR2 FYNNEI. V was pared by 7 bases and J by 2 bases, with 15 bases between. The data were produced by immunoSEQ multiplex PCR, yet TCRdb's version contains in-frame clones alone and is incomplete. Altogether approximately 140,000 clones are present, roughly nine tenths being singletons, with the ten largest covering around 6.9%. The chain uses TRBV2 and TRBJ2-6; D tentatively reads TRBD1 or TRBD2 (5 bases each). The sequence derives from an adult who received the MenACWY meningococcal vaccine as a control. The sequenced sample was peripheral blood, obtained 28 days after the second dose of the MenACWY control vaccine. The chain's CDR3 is CASTGRGDAGANVLTF. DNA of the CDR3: TGTGCCAGCACGGGTCGAGGGGACGCTGGGGCCAACGTCCTGACTTTC.